The clone carrying this T cell receptor (beta chain) was found once. Its specificity is unknown. Repertoires were generated with immunoSEQ multiplex PCR, while TCRdb's copy carries only in-frame clones and drops some. In the table there are under 95,000 clones, 85% of which are singletons. The data were taken from a study of OX40 agonist ivuxolimab in advanced cancers. As for the study in general: The patients' treatment was ivuxolimab, an agonistic anti-OX40 (CD134) antibody. People who had prior anti-PD-1, anti-PD-L1 or anti-CTLA-4 therapy could take part, and less than 50% had some.

Broader study findings: In a subset of nonresponders, normalized T-cell clonal expansion was also low.

CDR3 length equals 14 residues. Looked up from germline, CDR1 is SGHRS and CDR2 is YFSETQ. Unmatched junction bases numbered 1, after V lost 3 bases and J lost 2 bases. The rearrangement joins TRBV5-1 to TRBJ1-2, with 10 bases identical to TRBD1. This specimen was CD4+ or CD8+ T cells sorted from blood, taken in a trial of the OX40 agonist ivuxolimab. This TCR was sampled from an adult with an advanced solid tumor such as melanoma, head and neck, liver or kidney cancer. The CDR3 nucleotides are TGCGCCAGCAGCTCGGACAGGGGGAACTATGGCTACACCTTC. Its protein is CASSSDRGNYGYTF.